This T cell receptor (beta chain) was sequenced during a study of T cell responses to AZD1222 COVID-19 vaccine. Whole-study context: Both about-4-week and about-12-week second-dose recipients were combined.

This clone has just a few counts. What it binds is not known. Study results and caveats: Donor demographics were predominantly white British with a female majority; clonal diversity may be underestimated. Sampling that yielded the repertoires occurred only after the peak T cell response.

Assay used: immunoSEQ multiplex PCR; TCRdb lists only in-frame clones, some missing. This table has under 70,000 clones, around three quarters appearing once. CDR3 size: 13 residues. The germline CDR1 and CDR2 sequences are MDHEN and SYDVKM. Trimming shortened V by 7 bases and J by 3 bases, and 10 bases separated the two germline ends. V usage is TRBV28 and J usage is TRBJ2-1; D call uncertain. The sequence derives from an adult in good health. Sequences were derived from peripheral blood, sampled on day 0 of AZD1222 vaccination. As DNA, the CDR3 is TGTGCCAGCAAAACAGCGTACTACAATGAGCAGTTCTTC. Amino acids: CASKTAYYNEQFF.